A selection of T cell receptor beta chains follows, all from one sample in a study of cytomegalovirus exposure and HLA in healthy donors. Generated by immunoSEQ multiplex PCR, the TCRdb table keeps only in-frame clones and is missing some. Of more than 100,000 clones listed, under 75% were seen once; the top ten hold 2.4%. Material for sequencing was PBMCs. These TCRs come from a woman in her 40s in good health and CMV-seronegative. CDR3s include the opening cysteine and the closing phenylalanine or tryptophan. The order of the fields is J gene, clone size, D gene, V gene, CDR3 DNA, CDR3 protein. D genes are given only for firm matches. Clone size is stated in some rows and not others, as once, few, many or a class when expanded.

J: TRBJ1-6; size: -; D: -; V: TRBV5-6; DNA: TGTGCCAGCAGCGCAGGCATACTGAGCTCCTATAATTCACCCCTCCACTTT; CDR3: CASSAGILSSYNSPLHF
J: TRBJ2-7; size: once; D: TRBD2; V: TRBV7-9; DNA: TGTGCCAGCAGCTTGAGCGGGGCCTTCTACGAGCAGTACTTC; CDR3: CASSLSGAFYEQYF
J: TRBJ1-5; size: once; D: TRBD1; V: TRBV19; DNA: TGTGCCAGTAGTCGGACAGGGGGCAACAATCAGCCCCAGCATTTT; CDR3: CASSRTGGNNQPQHF
J: TRBJ1-6; size: once; D: -; V: TRBV27; DNA: TGTGCCAGCAGTTTAGGAGGGGCCCGTTCACCCCTCCACTTT; CDR3: CASSLGGARSPLHF
J: TRBJ2-6; size: few; D: TRBD1; V: TRBV6-1; DNA: TGTGCCAGCAGTGGAGCTGGGGACAGACCCTTTTCTGGGGCCAACGTCCTGACTTTC; CDR3: CASSGAGDRPFSGANVLTF
J: TRBJ1-4; size: -; D: -; V: TRBV18; DNA: TGTGCCAGCTCACCACCGGCTCCCAGGAATGAAAAACTGTTTTTT; CDR3: CASSPPAPRNEKLFF
J: TRBJ1-1; size: -; D: -; V: TRBV6-5; DNA: TGTGCCAGCAGCGCCGGACAGAGCCTAAAGGAAGCTTTCTTT; CDR3: CASSAGQSLKEAFF
J: TRBJ2-3; size: -; D: -; V: TRBV19; DNA: TGTGCCAGTATGGGACAAAACACAGATACGCAGTATTTT; CDR3: CASMGQNTDTQYF
J: TRBJ2-1; size: -; D: TRBD2; V: TRBV27; DNA: TGTGCCAGCAGTTATAGCGGGGACCCCAATGAGCAGTTCTTC; CDR3: CASSYSGDPNEQFF
J: TRBJ2-1; size: -; D: TRBD2; V: TRBV7-3; DNA: TGTGCCAGCAGCTTAAGCGGGGGGGTTTTTAATGAGCAGTTCTTC; CDR3: CASSLSGGVFNEQFF
J: TRBJ1-1; size: -; D: TRBD1; V: TRBV28; DNA: TGTGCCAGCAGTCCCCCCGAGACAGGGGTACCTGAAGCTTTCTTT; CDR3: CASSPPETGVPEAFF
J: TRBJ1-3; size: -; D: -; V: TRBV5-1; DNA: TGCGCCAGCAGCTCGGGTTCTGGAAACACCATATATTTT; CDR3: CASSSGSGNTIYF
J: TRBJ1-6; size: few; D: -; V: TRBV6-1; DNA: TGTGCCAGCAGTGAGCCGGGTAATTCACCCCTCCACTTT; CDR3: CASSEPGNSPLHF
J: TRBJ2-1; size: -; D: TRBD1; V: TRBV5-1; DNA: TGCGCCAGCAGCTTGTCCGGGACAGGGGGCTTCAATGAGCAGTTCTTC; CDR3: CASSLSGTGGFNEQFF
J: TRBJ2-3; size: -; D: -; V: TRBV7-2; DNA: TGTGCCAGCACATCAACAGATACGCAGTATTTT; CDR3: CASTSTDTQYF
J: TRBJ1-5; size: -; D: -; V: TRBV5-8; DNA: TGTGCCAGCAGCTTACACAGGTATAGCAATCAGCCCCAGCATTTT; CDR3: CASSLHRYSNQPQHF
J: TRBJ1-3; size: -; D: TRBD1; V: TRBV4-3; DNA: TGCGCCAGCAGCCAAGCCCCCCGACAGGGGGGCTCTGGAAACACCATATATTTT; CDR3: CASSQAPRQGGSGNTIYF
J: TRBJ1-1; size: -; D: TRBD1; V: TRBV28; DNA: TGTGCCAGCAGTTTAGGGACAGGGAACACTGAAGCTTTCTTT; CDR3: CASSLGTGNTEAFF
J: TRBJ1-1; size: -; D: -; V: TRBV2; DNA: TGTGCCAGCAGGATGGAGGAGGGGCGGACTGAAGCTTTCTTT; CDR3: CASRMEEGRTEAFF
J: TRBJ1-1; size: -; D: -; V: TRBV5-4; DNA: TGTGCCAGCAGCTTCGACAGCAAGAACACTGAAGCTTTCTTT; CDR3: CASSFDSKNTEAFF
J: TRBJ2-7; size: few; D: -; V: TRBV7-8; DNA: TGTGCCAGCAGCTTATGGTCTGCTACCTACGAGCAGTACTTC; CDR3: CASSLWSATYEQYF
J: TRBJ1-1; size: -; D: -; V: TRBV5-1; DNA: TGCGCCAGCAGCTTGGCCACAGGACAGAACACTGAAGCTTTCTTT; CDR3: CASSLATGQNTEAFF
J: TRBJ1-4; size: once; D: -; V: TRBV19; DNA: TGTGCCAGTAGGGAGAGATCGACTAATGAAAAACTGTTTTTT; CDR3: CASRERSTNEKLFF
J: TRBJ1-1; size: -; D: -; V: TRBV30; DNA: TGTGCCTGGAGAGACCCCGACAGAAGGAAGAACACTGAAGCTTTCTTT; CDR3: CAWRDPDRRKNTEAFF
J: TRBJ2-3; size: -; D: TRBD1; V: TRBV5-1; DNA: TGCGCCAGCAGCGCAACAGGGGTTTCGGCAGATACGCAGTATTTT; CDR3: CASSATGVSADTQYF
J: TRBJ2-2; size: once; D: TRBD1; V: TRBV6-5; DNA: TGTGCCAGCAGTTACGGACAGGCTCCGAAGGGGGGGGAGCTGTTTTTT; CDR3: CASSYGQAPKGGELFF
J: TRBJ2-3; size: -; D: TRBD2; V: TRBV15; DNA: TGTGCCACCAGCAGAGATCCAGCGGGGGGTCGGGATACGCAGTATTTT; CDR3: CATSRDPAGGRDTQYF
J: TRBJ1-1; size: -; D: -; V: TRBV7-9; DNA: TGTGCCAACTCTCGCACGGGAAACACTGAAGCTTTCTTT; CDR3: CANSRTGNTEAFF
J: TRBJ2-7; size: few; D: -; V: TRBV15; DNA: TGTGCCACCAGCAGAGACGGGCAGGGCGAGCAGTACTTC; CDR3: CATSRDGQGEQYF
J: TRBJ1-3; size: -; D: -; V: TRBV19; DNA: TGTGCCAGTAGTATCCTCTCTGGAAACACCATATATTTT; CDR3: CASSILSGNTIYF
J: TRBJ2-3; size: few; D: TRBD1; V: TRBV7-2; DNA: TGTGCCAGCAGGCAATGGGGCAACAGGGGGCAGGGAGATACGCAGTATTTT; CDR3: CASRQWGNRGQGDTQYF
J: TRBJ2-3; size: few; D: -; V: TRBV5-1; DNA: TGCGCCAGCAGCTTCCAGGGGCAGGCGGGTGGCACAGATACGCAGTATTTT; CDR3: CASSFQGQAGGTDTQYF
J: TRBJ2-3; size: -; D: TRBD2; V: TRBV28; DNA: TGTGCCAGCCTTCCTACGGGGACTAGCGGGGAGCAGACAACAGATACGCAGTATTTT; CDR3: CASLPTGTSGEQTTDTQYF
J: TRBJ2-2; size: -; D: -; V: TRBV7-7; DNA: TGTGCCAGCAGCCCAGGGAACACCGGGGAGCTGTTTTTT; CDR3: CASSPGNTGELFF
J: TRBJ1-6; size: -; D: -; V: TRBV10-3; DNA: TGTGCCATCAATGAGGGCAAGGGGATTAATTCACCCCTCCACTTT; CDR3: CAINEGKGINSPLHF
J: TRBJ1-1; size: few; D: TRBD1; V: TRBV19; DNA: TGTGCCAGTTTAGACAGGGATGGGACCGGCTACACTGAAGCTTTCTTT; CDR3: CASLDRDGTGYTEAFF
J: TRBJ1-3; size: -; D: -; V: TRBV29-1; DNA: TGCAGCGTTTTTCGGGATTTATCTGGAGACACCATATATTTT; CDR3: CSVFRDLSGDTIYF